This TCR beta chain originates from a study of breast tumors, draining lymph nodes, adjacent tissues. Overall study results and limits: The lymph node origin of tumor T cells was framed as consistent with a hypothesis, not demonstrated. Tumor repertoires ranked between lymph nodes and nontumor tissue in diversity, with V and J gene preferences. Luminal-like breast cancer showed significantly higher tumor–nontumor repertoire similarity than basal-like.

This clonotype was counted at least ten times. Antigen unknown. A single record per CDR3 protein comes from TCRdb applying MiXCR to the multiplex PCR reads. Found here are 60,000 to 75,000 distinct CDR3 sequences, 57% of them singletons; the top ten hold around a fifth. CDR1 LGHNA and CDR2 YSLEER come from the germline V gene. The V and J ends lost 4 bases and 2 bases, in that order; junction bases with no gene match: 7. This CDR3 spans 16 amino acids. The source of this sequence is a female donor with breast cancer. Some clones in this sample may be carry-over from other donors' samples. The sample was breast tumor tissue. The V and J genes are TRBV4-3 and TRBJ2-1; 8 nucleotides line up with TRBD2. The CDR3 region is CASSRSRGGTYNEQFF. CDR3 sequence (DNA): TGCGCCAGCAGCCGATCACGGGGGGGGACCTACAATGAGCAGTTCTTC.